Shown below are 9 T cell receptor beta chains from a single sample sequenced in a study of PD-L1 blockade in urothelial cancer. Measured with immunoSEQ multiplex PCR; TCRdb has only the in-frame clones, and not every one. The table includes roughly 90,000 clones, more than 85% detected once. This specimen was PBMCs, taken around atezolizumab (anti-PD-L1) treatment. Receptor source: a man aged 60 to 75 with urothelial cancer.

The chain is built from TRBV18 and TRBJ1-1; D unclear. Per the germline V gene, CDR1 is KGHSH and CDR2 is LQKENI. V lost 1 base and J 4 bases, leaving 10 bases between the germline ends. This CDR3 comprises 14 residues. CDR3 residues: CASSPRQVSTEAFF. CDR3 in DNA: TGTGCCAGCTCACCACGCCAGGTGAGCACTGAAGCTTTCTTT.

The V and J genes are TRBV30 and TRBJ2-5, with 8 positions matching TRBD1. The CDR3 spans 14 residues. V gave up 2 bases and J gave up 4 bases; unmatched junction bases: 6. Germline CDR1 and CDR2: GTSNPN and SVGIG (reference sequence). CDR3 sequence (DNA): TGTGCCTGGAGTTTAAGGACAGGGCGAGAGACCCAGTACTTC. Its translation: CAWSLRTGRETQYF.

The chain links TRBV2 to TRBJ2-7, with D possibly matching TRBD1 (6 bases). The length of the CDR3 is 13 residues. V was trimmed by 6 bases and J by 3 bases, leaving 12 bases between them. CDR1 SNHLY and CDR2 FYNNEI come from the germline V gene. This CDR3 is CASRNRARYEQYF. The DNA of the CDR3 is TGTGCCAGCAGAAACAGGGCTCGCTACGAGCAGTACTTC.

The rearrangement joins TRBV7-2 to TRBJ2-5, with 7 bases matching TRBD1. Germline-derived CDR1 and CDR2 are SGHTA and FQGNSA. V dropped 5 bases and J dropped 2; count of bases not matched to a gene: 5. The CDR3 has 14 amino acids. The CDR3 DNA sequence: TGTGCCAGCAGCCTAGGACAGGTTCAAGAGACCCAGTACTTC. This encodes CASSLGQVQETQYF. Using reference TRBV7-2 and TRBJ2-5 for the parts outside the CDR3, the full variable domain is GAGVSQSPSNKVTEKGKDVELRCDPISGHTALYWYRQSLGQGLEFLIYFQGNSAPDKSGLPSDRFSAERTGGSVSTLTIQRTQQEDSAVYLCASSLGQVQETQYFGPGTRLLVL.

The chain recombines TRBV7-2 with TRBJ2-7; TRBD2 matches at 16 bases. Germline V gene data show CDR1 as SGHTA and CDR2 as FQGNSA. After removal of 4 bases from V and 3 bases from J, the junction contained 9 bases not matched to a gene. The CDR3 length is 18 residues. In DNA form, the CDR3 reads TGTGCCAGCAGCTATGGGACTAGCGGGAGGGCCTTTATCTACGAGCAGTACTTC. Encoded protein: CASSYGTSGRAFIYEQYF.

The chain couples TRBV2 to TRBJ1-3, with no clear D. Trimming shortened V by 8 bases and J by 2 bases, and 19 bases separated the two germline ends. The CDR3 contains 16 residues. Germline CDR1 and CDR2: SNHLY and FYNNEI. Written as DNA, the CDR3 is TGTGCCAGCCGAAAGACCGGGTTTCTGGCTGGAAACACCATATATTTT. Its translation is CASRKTGFLAGNTIYF. The full variable domain, with the rest looked up from reference TRBV2 and TRBJ1-3, is EPEVTQTPSHQVTQMGQEVILRCVPISNHLYFYWYRQILGQKVEFLVSFYNNEISEKSEIFDDQFSVERPDGSNFTLKIRSTKLEDSAMYFCASRKTGFLAGNTIYFGEGSWLTVV.

The V call is TRBV6-6, the J call TRBJ2-3; the match to TRBD2 covers 10 bases. The junction had 8 bases not matched to a gene; V was cut back by 6 bases and J by 5 bases. Germline CDR1 reads MNHNY; CDR2 reads SVGAGI (reference sequence). This CDR3 is built from 15 residues. CDR3 protein: CASRGLAGVGDTQYF. CDR3 DNA: TGTGCCAGCAGGGGCCTAGCGGGAGTTGGAGATACGCAGTATTTT.

The chain has TRBV7-2 and TRBJ2-4; 8 bases agree with TRBD1. The CDR3 consists of 17 residues. Per the germline V gene, CDR1 is SGHTA and CDR2 is FQGNSA. The junction had 9 bases not matched to a gene; V was cut back by 5 bases and J by 0 bases. CDR3 nucleotides: TGTGCCAGCAGCGACTATGGACAGGGTTTAGCCAAAAACATTCAGTACTTC. Translated: CASSDYGQGLAKNIQYF.

The J gene is TRBJ1-6, the V gene TRBV5-1, with TRBD1 matching 8 bases. The CDR3 runs 14 residues. Trimming cost V 0 bases and J 7 bases; bases outside gene matches: 0. Germline V gene lookup returns CDR1 SGHRS and CDR2 YFSETQ. CDR3 amino acids: CASSLGDRNSPLHF. CDR3 nucleotide sequence: TGCGCCAGCAGCTTGGGGGACAGGAATTCACCCCTCCACTTT.